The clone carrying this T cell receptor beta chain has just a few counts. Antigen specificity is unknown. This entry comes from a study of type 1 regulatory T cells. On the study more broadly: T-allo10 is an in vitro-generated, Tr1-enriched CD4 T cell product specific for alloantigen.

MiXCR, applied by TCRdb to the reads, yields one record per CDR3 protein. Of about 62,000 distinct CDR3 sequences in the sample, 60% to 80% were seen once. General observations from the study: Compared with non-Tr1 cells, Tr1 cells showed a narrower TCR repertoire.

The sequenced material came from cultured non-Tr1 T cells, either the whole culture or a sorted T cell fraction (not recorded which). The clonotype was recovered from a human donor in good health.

The CDR3 sequence is CASSLDRTGSPLHF. DNA of the CDR3: TGCGCCAGCAGCTTGGACAGGACGGGTTCACCCCTCCACTTT. The chain has TRBV5-1 and TRBJ1-6; possibly TRBD1 for D (5 bases). Germline V CDR1 and CDR2: SGHRS, YFSETQ. V lost 0 bases to trimming and J lost 9 bases, with 10 bases between them. The CDR3 totals 14 residues.